This T cell receptor (beta chain) was recovered during a study of blood T cell repertoires in COVID-19. Study details: Sites in the United States, Italy and Spain provided acute and convalescent COVID-19 samples. The analysed material was cDNA or gDNA that came from T cells, B-cell-depleted T cells, or PBMCs.

As processed by the authors: Reference gene primer amplification in the assay estimated nucleated cell counts. Produced via immunoSEQ multiplex PCR; TCRdb's table is partial and in-frame only. The V and J calls and clone size were taken over from that table, and D and trimming were inferred from the DNA. The repertoire holds roughly 190,000 clones, 88% seen once, with about 4.2% in the top ten. The source is a human donor in a cohort sampled during active COVID-19. The specimen sequenced was peripheral blood.

The CDR3 bases are TGTGCCATCAGTGAGTCGATGTGGCTAGCGGGACCTTTTGAGCAGTACTTC. Encoded protein: CAISESMWLAGPFEQYF. The J gene is TRBJ2-7, the V gene TRBV10-3; 9 nucleotides line up with TRBD2. J was trimmed by 7 bases and V by 0 bases; bases with no gene match: 13. The CDR3 loop spans 17 amino acids. CDR1 is ENHRY, CDR2 SYGVKD, per germline.